The T cell receptor beta chain under discussion was sequenced for a study of PD-L1 blockade in urothelial cancer. Turning to the study itself: Earlier, patients had received 0 to 3 chemotherapy regimens.

Findings and limits, study-wide: Below-median blood TCR clonality before treatment forecast better survival. Clones that were tumor-associated expanded more in the blood of durable-benefit patients at 3 weeks.

Assay used: immunoSEQ multiplex PCR; TCRdb lists only in-frame clones, some missing. Counted here are 70,000 to 95,000 clones, 84% occurring once; the ten biggest clones make up around 1.9%. Stated time point: pretreatment peripheral blood. This clone was seen once. Its target is unknown. Here the sequenced sample was PBMCs, taken around atezolizumab (anti-PD-L1) treatment. The TCR sequence derives from a man aged 55 to 70 with urothelial cancer.

CDR3 in DNA: TGTGCCAGCAGCGGCGGGACAGGGGGTTCCTACGAGCAGTACTTC. It specifies CASSGGTGGSYEQYF. This sequence joins TRBV5-4 and TRBJ2-7; TRBD1 agrees at 11 bases. The CDR3 is 15 residues long. V dropped 4 bases and J dropped 1; count of bases not matched to a gene: 4. CDR1 is SGHNT and CDR2 is YYREEE in the germline V gene (reference sequence).